The 22 T cell receptor beta chains given below trace back to one sample, sequenced in a study of technical replicates of blood from a few donors. Method: immunoSEQ multiplex PCR; TCRdb's copy keeps in-frame clones and lacks some. The sample carries about 54,000 clones, 90% to 95% recorded once. Material for sequencing was T cells isolated from PBMCs. The receptors stem from a human donor in good health.

V and J are TRBV5-1 and TRBJ1-2; 9 bases align to TRBD1. The CDR3 covers 15 residues. Germline V gene data show CDR1 as SGHRS and CDR2 as YFSETQ. Trimming removed 3 bases from V and 4 bases from J; junction bases left unmatched: 7. The CDR3 region is CASSSRDRVPYGYTF. In DNA form, the CDR3 reads TGCGCCAGCAGCTCCCGGGACAGGGTGCCCTATGGCTACACCTTC.

The V gene is TRBV9, the J gene TRBJ2-5; a weak D match, TRBD2 (6 bases). The CDR3 is 16 residues long. With 1 base removed from V and 5 bases from J, the gap between germline ends came to 18 bases. CDR1 and CDR2 (germline): SGDLS, YYNGEE. The CDR3 sequence: CASSVSRGRSGETQYF. CDR3 in DNA: TGTGCCAGCAGCGTATCACGGGGCAGGAGCGGGGAGACCCAGTACTTC.

The V and J genes are TRBV13 and TRBJ2-3; the match to TRBD2 covers 7 bases. The CDR3 is made up of 14 amino acids. Germline trimming cut 4 bases from V and 2 bases from J; bases unmatched to any gene: 3. Germline CDR1 reads PRHDT; CDR2 reads FYEKMQ (reference sequence). In DNA form, the CDR3 reads TGTGCCAGCAGCTCCCGACTAGCCACAGATACGCAGTATTTT. Translation: CASSSRLATDTQYF.

This clone was counted once. This sequence joins TRBV9 and TRBJ1-6; no definite D call. This CDR3 is built from 20 residues. CDR1 SGDLS and CDR2 YYNGEE come from the germline V gene. V was clipped by 0 bases and J by 14 bases, with 33 bases between them. As DNA, the CDR3 is TGTGCCAGCAGCGTAGATAGATCGGCCAAGGTGGACTGGGTTCGTCGGGCCCTCCACTTT. Amino acids: CASSVDRSAKVDWVRRALHF.

V and J are TRBV11-2 and TRBJ1-3; no definite D call. Per the germline V gene, CDR1 is SGHAT and CDR2 is FQNNGV. The V gene lost 2 bases and the J gene lost 0 bases, with 8 bases spanning the gap. There are 15 residues in the CDR3. CDR3 nucleotides: TGTGCCAGCAGCTTATCTATGCCCTCTGGAAACACCATATATTTT. This codes for CASSLSMPSGNTIYF.

The CDR3 loop is CASSIAGTLLNEQFF. The CDR3 nucleotides read TGTGCCAGCAGTATTGCCGGGACTCTACTCAATGAGCAGTTCTTC. The V gene is TRBV6-5, the J gene TRBJ2-1; D is perhaps TRBD2 (6 bases). The CDR3 is made up of 15 amino acids. Germline V lookup: CDR1 MNHEY, CDR2 SVGAGI. V was trimmed by 5 bases and J by 6 bases, leaving 17 bases between them.

The rearrangement links TRBV7-9 to TRBJ2-5; 8 positions match TRBD1. Germline loops: CDR1 SEHNR, CDR2 FQNEAQ (reference sequence). V was pared by 5 bases and J by 4 bases, with 6 bases of the junction left unmatched. This CDR3 has 14 residues. The CDR3 sequence is CASSPTGVGETQYF. CDR3 DNA: TGTGCCAGCAGCCCGACAGGGGTTGGAGAGACCCAGTACTTC.

This chain joins TRBV28 and TRBJ2-7; 8 bases fit TRBD2. The CDR3 runs to 15 residues. J gave up 4 bases and V 10 bases, and 15 bases lay outside the gene matches. Germline CDR1 is MDHEN and CDR2 is SYDVKM. In DNA form, the CDR3 reads TGTGCCACCTCTAGCGGGCTATCCCCTCAATACGAGCAGTACTTC. Its protein is CATSSGLSPQYEQYF.

This sequence joins TRBV9 and TRBJ2-6, with D possibly TRBD2 on 5 matching bases. Germline loops: CDR1 SGDLS, CDR2 YYNGEE. CDR3 length equals 17 residues. The V and J ends lost 0 bases and 1 base respectively, with 11 bases between them. Here the CDR3 DNA reads TGTGCCAGCAGCGTAGCTAGCATCGCGTCTGGGGCCAACGTCCTGACTTTC. This gives the protein CASSVASIASGANVLTF.

This chain connects TRBV10-3 to TRBJ1-1, with TRBD1 matching over 7 bases. CDR3 size: 14 residues. From germline, CDR1 is ENHRY and CDR2 SYGVKD. V dropped 5 bases and J dropped 2; count of bases not matched to a gene: 5. DNA for the CDR3: TGTGCCATCAGTAGGGGACAGACCAACACTGAAGCTTTCTTT. It is translated as CAISRGQTNTEAFF.

V is TRBV11-1 and J is TRBJ1-2, with TRBD1 matching over 11 bases. Per germline, CDR1 SGHAT and CDR2 FQDESV (reference sequence). This CDR3 comprises 14 residues. After removal of 5 bases from V and 7 bases from J, the junction contained 6 bases not matched to a gene. The CDR3, as DNA: TGTGCCAGCAGCATCACCGGGACAGGGGGTGGCTACACCTTC. As protein: CASSITGTGGGYTF.

CDR3 DNA sequence: TGTGCCAGCAGCTCCCTAGCGGGGGGACCGAGAGATACGCAGTATTTT. This translates into CASSSLAGGPRDTQYF. The V call is TRBV7-9, the J call TRBJ2-3, with TRBD2 matching over 11 bases. After removal of 4 bases from V and 5 bases from J, the junction contained 8 bases not matched to a gene. The germline V gene encodes CDR1 SEHNR and CDR2 FQNEAQ (reference sequence). The CDR3 runs to 16 residues.

This clone appeared a few times. The rearrangement joins TRBV10-3 to TRBJ1-5; 7 bases map to TRBD1. From germline, CDR1 is ENHRY and CDR2 SYGVKD. This CDR3 contains 12 residues. Losses at the gene ends were 6 bases for V and 11 bases for J; bases not matched to a gene: 7. CDR3 sequence: CAIREQGQAQHF. The CDR3 DNA sequence: TGTGCCATCAGGGAACAGGGGCAGGCCCAGCATTTT.

V and J are TRBV5-6 and TRBJ1-5, with no clear D. Between the trimmed V and J ends, which lost 1 base and 6 bases, there was a span of 5 bases. The germline CDR1 and CDR2 sequences are SGHDT and YYEEEE. The CDR3 covers 12 residues. CDR3 in amino acids: CASSLFSQPQHF. The CDR3 nucleotides read TGTGCCAGCAGCTTGTTCAGTCAGCCCCAGCATTTT.

The chain combines TRBV7-9 with TRBJ2-3; no definite D call. V dropped 2 bases and J dropped 0 bases, with 15 bases sitting between them. The CDR3 extends over 17 amino acids. Germline V gene lookup returns CDR1 SEHNR and CDR2 FQNEAQ (reference sequence). CDR3 nucleotides: TGTGCCAGCAGCTTACAAGGCCAGTGGGCTAGCACAGATACGCAGTATTTT. It yields the protein CASSLQGQWASTDTQYF.

The chain joins TRBV11-3 to TRBJ2-6; 8 bases align to TRBD1. Germline CDR1 SGHNT, CDR2 YENEEA. The CDR3 consists of 17 residues. V lost 5 bases, J lost 2 bases, and 8 bases stayed unmatched. CDR3 loop: CASSPRTGKTGANVLTF. The CDR3 DNA sequence: TGTGCCAGCAGCCCCAGGACAGGGAAAACTGGGGCCAACGTCCTGACTTTC.

The V call is TRBV5-5, the J call TRBJ2-7; possibly TRBD1 for D (6 bases). CDR1 is SGHKS, CDR2 YYEKEE, per germline (reference sequence). V was pared by 4 bases and J by 4 bases, with 18 bases between. The CDR3 is made up of 15 amino acids. CDR3 sequence: CASSPSWQGSYEQYF. The CDR3 nucleotides read TGTGCCAGCAGCCCCTCGTGGCAGGGGAGTTACGAGCAGTACTTC.

The chain couples TRBV5-1 to TRBJ1-2, with 8 bases fitting TRBD1. Trimming took 0 bases from V and 8 from J; bases not matched to a gene: 9. Germline CDR1 and CDR2: SGHRS and YFSETQ. The CDR3 loop spans 15 amino acids. CDR3 nucleotide sequence: TGCGCCAGCAGCTTGGATACAGGGGGATGGTACGGCTACACCTTC. Translating gives CASSLDTGGWYGYTF.

This sequence joins TRBV14 and TRBJ1-4; TRBD1 aligns across 9 bases. The CDR3 covers 15 residues. V was clipped by 4 bases and J by 4 bases; unmatched bases: 4. CDR1 is SGHDN, CDR2 FVKESK, per germline. DNA of the CDR3: TGTGCCAGCAGCCGAACAGGGGGCGATAATGAAAAACTGTTTTTT. This encodes CASSRTGGDNEKLFF.

V and J are TRBV10-2 and TRBJ2-7; 12 nucleotides line up with TRBD2. The CDR3 length is 18 residues. Germline CDR1 WSHSY, CDR2 SAAADI. V was pared by 1 base and J by 7 bases, with 14 bases of the junction left unmatched. Here the CDR3 DNA reads TGCGCCAGCAGTGAGTGGCCTAGCGGGAGGGTGCGTGGTGGGGAGCAGTACTTC. Its protein product is CASSEWPSGRVRGGEQYF.

The chain links TRBV20-1 to TRBJ2-7; D might be TRBD2 (6 bases). The CDR3 is 11 amino acids. CDR1 is DFQATT, CDR2 SNEGSKA, per germline (reference sequence). V was trimmed by 7 bases and J by 6 bases, leaving 13 bases between them. In DNA form, the CDR3 reads TGCAGTGTGGAGGGAGTCGTCGAGCAGTACTTC. It yields the protein CSVEGVVEQYF.

The rearrangement links TRBV5-4 to TRBJ1-3; D possibly corresponds to TRBD1 (6 bases). The CDR3 consists of 14 residues. Trimming took 5 bases from V and 0 from J, leaving 9 bases between them. Germline-derived CDR1 and CDR2 are SGHNT and YYREEE (reference sequence). The CDR3 sequence is CASRAGASGNTIYF. CDR3 DNA: TGTGCCAGCAGGGCAGGGGCCTCTGGAAACACCATATATTTT.